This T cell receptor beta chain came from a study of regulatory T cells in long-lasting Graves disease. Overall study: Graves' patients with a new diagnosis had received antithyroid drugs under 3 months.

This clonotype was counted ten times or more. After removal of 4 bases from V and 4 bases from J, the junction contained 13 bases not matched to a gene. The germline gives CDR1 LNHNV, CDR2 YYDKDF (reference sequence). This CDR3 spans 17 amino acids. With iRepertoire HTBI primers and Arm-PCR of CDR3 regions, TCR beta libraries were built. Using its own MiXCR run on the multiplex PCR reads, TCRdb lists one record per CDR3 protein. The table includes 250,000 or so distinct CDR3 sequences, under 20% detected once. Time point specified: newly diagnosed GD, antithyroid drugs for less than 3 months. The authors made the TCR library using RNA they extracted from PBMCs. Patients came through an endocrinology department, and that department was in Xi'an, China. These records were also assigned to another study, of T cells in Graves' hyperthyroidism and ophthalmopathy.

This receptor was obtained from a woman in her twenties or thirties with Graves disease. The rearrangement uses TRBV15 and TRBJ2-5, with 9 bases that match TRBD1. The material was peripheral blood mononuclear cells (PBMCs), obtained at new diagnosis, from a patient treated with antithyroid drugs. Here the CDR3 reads CATSTSLGTGLGETQYF. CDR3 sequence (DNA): TGTGCCACCAGCACGAGCCTTGGGACAGGGTTAGGAGAGACCCAGTACTTC.